This TCR beta chain was obtained from a study of radiotherapy plus CTLA-4 blockade in lung cancer. Remarks on this clone: What it binds is unknown.

The data were produced by immunoSEQ multiplex PCR, yet TCRdb's version contains in-frame clones alone and is incomplete. The table has about 120,000 clones, more than 80% seen once. Study results and caveats: It was early blood T cell clone dynamics, with interferon-beta, that reportedly best predicted response.

There are 16 residues in the CDR3. The germline CDR1 and CDR2 sequences are SGHRS and YFSETQ. Trimming took off 2 bases at V and 3 bases at J, with 16 bases between the two ends. This TCR was sampled from a human donor with non-small cell lung cancer that progressed on radiotherapy plus ipilimumab. The source was peripheral blood, collected from a patient treated with radiotherapy plus ipilimumab. The V gene is TRBV5-1, the J gene TRBJ2-3; D gene ambiguous. The DNA of the CDR3 is TGCGCCAGCAGCTTTAGTTGGCGAGCGACTACAGATACGCAGTATTTT. It translates to CASSFSWRATTDTQYF.